This T cell receptor beta chain was captured in a study of blood T cell repertoires in COVID-19 (TCRdb year 2020). For the study in its entirety: Samples from collaborators originated in the United States, Italy and Spain and spanned both the acute and convalescent phases of COVID-19. A de-identified subject ID, COVID-19 status, age in years and sex were almost always included in the sample metadata. The dataset comprised deeply sampled blood TCRbeta repertoires from subjects exposed to, actively infected with, or recovered from COVID-19. The prospective study material was composed of cDNA or gDNA derived from T cells, B-cell-depleted T cells, or PBMCs. Samples were obtained from the ongoing ImmuneRACE study (first 160 participants) and from 1,200 or so subjects provided by 6 global collaborators. A freely available public database, intended as a resource for researchers studying the immune response to SARS-CoV-2, is where the repertoires were released. Where available, HLA class I and class II types were taken from metadata supplied by the sample provider and were not determined by assay-based typing. General conclusions and limits of the study: The amount of clinical and demographic metadata varied by source and participant and was provided uncurated.

The immunoSEQ Assay, a bias-controlled multiplex PCR, was used to amplify TCRbeta CDR3 regions from genomic DNA. The paper's data handling went like this. The number of nucleated cells in each sample was estimated from the amplification of reference gene primers within the assay. To quantify the absolute abundance of each unique TCRbeta CDR3 rearrangement, sequence reads were collapsed and filtered. For each sample, productive Simpson clonality was calculated as the square root of Simpson's diversity index across productive rearrangements. Drawn from immuneACCESS, this table holds only the in-frame rearrangements with V and J called that TCRdb kept. Clones are partly lost; checked studies trace under half to an unresolved V gene and leave the rest unexplained. Clonal size and the V and J genes are those of that table, whereas D and trimming came from the DNA. This sample comprises fewer than 200,000 clones, around nine tenths of them detected only once. The ten largest make up under 15% of the sample.

One collaborating source in Seattle enrolled patients during active infection and followed them longitudinally through the course of disease. Each collaborating institution followed its own protocols to collect whole blood in K2EDTA tubes. For TCRbeta analysis, collaborator samples were shipped as frozen whole blood, as isolated PBMCs, or as DNA extracted from either sample type. The CDR3 has 15 amino acids, counting the end cysteine and phenylalanine. Only the CDR3 portion is preserved as DNA: 45 bases, with reading frame beginning at the first base. According to the germline V gene (reference sequence), CDR1 reads SGHKS and CDR2 reads YYEKEE. The V end gives up 4 bases and the J end 2 bases, leaving 9 bases in the junction not matched to a gene. Points on this clone: No cognate antigen has been identified for it. No base quality information exists; no much larger clone differs at one position.

Sequences were obtained from peripheral blood. The chain links TRBV5-5 with TRBJ2-7, with TRBD1 matching 7 junction bases. The receptor's source is an older woman with COVID-19, enrolled during active disease. The sequence in DNA is TGTGCCAGCAGCCCTCTTCGACAGGGACCCTACGAGCAGTACTTC. It translates as CASSPLRQGPYEQYF.